The 14 T cell receptor beta chains reported below all come from one sample, sequenced in a study of blood T cell repertoires in COVID-19. The data were produced by immunoSEQ multiplex PCR, yet TCRdb's version contains in-frame clones alone and is incomplete. The sample shows more than 300,000 clones, about nine tenths of them seen only once. Material for sequencing was PBMCs or T cells enriched from blood (not recorded which). The receptors shown here come from a woman aged 25 to 39 who had recovered from COVID-19.

The chain joins TRBV7-9 to TRBJ1-2, with TRBD1 as a possible D gene (5 bases). CDR1 and CDR2 from the germline V gene are SEHNR and FQNEAQ (reference sequence). The CDR3 sequence is 15 residues long. V was trimmed by 0 bases and J by 4 bases, leaving 12 bases between them. The CDR3 region has the DNA TGTGCCAGCAGCTTAGCGGGGCAGGAGCCCTATGGCTACACCTTC. Translating gives CASSLAGQEPYGYTF.

The chain carries TRBV10-3 and TRBJ1-2, with D perhaps matching TRBD1 (6 bases). Trimming took 10 bases from V and 4 from J, leaving 16 bases between them. Germline-derived CDR1 and CDR2 are ENHRY and SYGVKD. The CDR3 is made up of 13 amino acids. This chain's CDR3 is CATATGSGYGYTF. As DNA, the CDR3 is TGTGCCACCGCAACAGGGTCCGGCTATGGCTACACCTTC.

This chain links TRBV20-1 with TRBJ2-3; D uncertain. The CDR3 is 11 residues long. Trimming removed 5 bases from V and 5 bases from J, with 8 bases in between. The germline CDR1 and CDR2 sequences are DFQATT and SNEGSKA (reference sequence). For the CDR3, the DNA is TGCAGTGCTTGGCCGGGAGATACGCAGTATTTT. Translated, it gives CSAWPGDTQYF.

In its sample, this clone was seen once. The gene calls are TRBV7-3 and TRBJ2-1, with TRBD2 matching over 7 bases. Per the germline V gene, CDR1 is SGHTA and CDR2 is FQGTGA. Losses at the gene ends were 1 base for V and 6 bases for J; bases not matched to a gene: 3. The CDR3 contains 14 residues. The CDR3 loop is CASSLSGSANEQFF. The DNA of the CDR3 is TGTGCCAGCAGCTTAAGCGGGAGCGCCAATGAGCAGTTCTTC. The complete variable domain, with remaining parts taken from reference TRBV7-3 and TRBJ2-1, reads GAGVSQTPSNKVTEKGKYVELRCDPISGHTALYWYRQSLGQGPEFLIYFQGTGAADDSGLPNDRFFAVRPEGSVSTLKIQRTERGDSAVYLCASSLSGSANEQFFGPGTRLTVL.

This rearrangement joins TRBV12-3 or TRBV12-4 to TRBJ2-1, with unresolved D. This CDR3 region has 13 residues. Deletions cut 5 bases from V and 7 bases from J, with 12 bases between. The CDR3: CASSLNARNEQFF. The CDR3 DNA reads TGTGCCAGCAGTCTCAACGCTAGAAATGAGCAGTTCTTC.

The rearrangement joins TRBV28 to TRBJ1-6, with D possibly matching TRBD1 (5 bases). This CDR3 has 15 residues. The germline gives CDR1 MDHEN, CDR2 SYDVKM. Trimming removed 1 base from V and 7 bases from J, with 11 bases in between. CDR3: CASSLSRGGNSPLHF. The CDR3 nucleotides are TGTGCCAGCAGTTTATCTCGGGGGGGGAATTCACCCCTCCACTTT.

The chain has TRBV15 and TRBJ1-4; possibly TRBD1 for D (5 bases). The V gene's germline CDR1 is LNHNV and CDR2 YYDKDF (reference sequence). The CDR3 sequence is 16 residues long. The V end lost 3 bases, the J end lost 12 bases, and 23 bases lay between the germline ends. The CDR3 nucleotides read TGTGCCACCAGCAGGGACCTCGGGCCGTCCGGGGGGGAACTGTTTTTT. Amino acids: CATSRDLGPSGGELFF.

The chain has TRBV4-2 and TRBJ1-2, with D possibly being TRBD1 (5 bases). Germline lookup yields CDR1 LGHNA and CDR2 YNFKEQ. V dropped 3 bases and J dropped 7 bases, with 15 bases sitting between them. This CDR3 has 14 residues. The CDR3 bases are TGTGCCAGCAGCCACGACAGAGGAGAAGGTGGCTACACCTTC. It translates to CASSHDRGEGGYTF.

The CDR3 nucleotides are TGCGCCAGCAGCTTTAAAACAGGGATTGGGGGCACTGAAGCTTTCTTT. This gives the protein CASSFKTGIGGTEAFF. V and J are TRBV5-1 and TRBJ1-1, with TRBD1 as a possible D gene (6 bases). Germline V gene data show CDR1 as SGHRS and CDR2 as YFSETQ. The V gene lost 2 bases and the J gene lost 4 bases, with 18 bases spanning the gap. The CDR3 totals 16 residues.

The CDR3 protein is CASSPQDYSNTGELFF. DNA of the CDR3: TGTGCCAGCTCACCACAGGACTACTCGAACACCGGGGAGCTGTTTTTT. The chain combines TRBV18 with TRBJ2-2, with D maybe TRBD2 (6 bases). The CDR3 covers 16 residues. V lost 1 base and J 0 bases, leaving 9 bases between the germline ends. Per germline, CDR1 KGHSH and CDR2 LQKENI.

The chain uses TRBV5-6 and TRBJ1-2; tentatively, D is TRBD1 (5 bases). Trimming took off 4 bases at V and 2 bases at J, with 12 bases between the two ends. This CDR3 contains 14 residues. Germline CDR1 reads SGHDT; CDR2 reads YYEEEE. CDR3: CASSLRQTNYGYTF. CDR3 DNA: TGTGCCAGCAGCCTGAGACAGACCAACTATGGCTACACCTTC.

V usage is TRBV13 and J usage is TRBJ2-3; 9 nucleotides agree with TRBD2. This CDR3 has 18 residues. V lost 5 bases to trimming and J lost 0 bases; unmatched junction nucleotides: 12. Germline V gene sequence: CDR1 PRHDT, CDR2 FYEKMQ (reference sequence). The CDR3 DNA follows: TGTGCCAGCAGCCCCGCCGGCCTAGCGGGGACTAGCACAGATACGCAGTATTTT. It codes for CASSPAGLAGTSTDTQYF.

This clone showed up just a few times. The chain recombines TRBV4-3 with TRBJ1-4; 9 bases line up with TRBD1. This CDR3 spans 15 amino acids. Germline V gives CDR1 LGHNA, CDR2 YSLEER. The V gene end was trimmed by 1 base and the J gene end by 4 bases; junction bases not matched to a gene: 1. CDR3 region: CASSQGDRDNEKLFF. Here the CDR3 DNA reads TGCGCCAGCAGCCAAGGGGACAGGGATAATGAAAAACTGTTTTTT.

V gene TRBV11-1 combines with J gene TRBJ2-1; possibly TRBD2 for D (5 bases). V lost 5 bases to trimming and J lost 7 bases, with 9 bases between them. This CDR3 is built from 12 residues. Germline V CDR1 and CDR2: SGHAT, FQDESV (reference sequence). The CDR3 nucleotides are TGTGCCAGCAGCCTCGGGATGAATGAGCAGTTCTTC. Translating it yields CASSLGMNEQFF.